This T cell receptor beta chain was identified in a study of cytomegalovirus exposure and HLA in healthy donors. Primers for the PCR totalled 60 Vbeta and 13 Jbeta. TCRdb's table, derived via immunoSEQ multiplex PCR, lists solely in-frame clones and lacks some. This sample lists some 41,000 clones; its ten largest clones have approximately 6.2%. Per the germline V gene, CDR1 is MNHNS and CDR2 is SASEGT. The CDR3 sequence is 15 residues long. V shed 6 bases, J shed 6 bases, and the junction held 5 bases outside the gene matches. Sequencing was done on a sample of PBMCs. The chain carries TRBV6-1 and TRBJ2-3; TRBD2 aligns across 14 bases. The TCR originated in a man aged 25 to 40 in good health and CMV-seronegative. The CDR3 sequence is CASSGTSGSSDTQYF. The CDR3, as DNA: TGTGCCAGCAGCGGGACTAGCGGGAGCTCGGATACGCAGTATTTT.